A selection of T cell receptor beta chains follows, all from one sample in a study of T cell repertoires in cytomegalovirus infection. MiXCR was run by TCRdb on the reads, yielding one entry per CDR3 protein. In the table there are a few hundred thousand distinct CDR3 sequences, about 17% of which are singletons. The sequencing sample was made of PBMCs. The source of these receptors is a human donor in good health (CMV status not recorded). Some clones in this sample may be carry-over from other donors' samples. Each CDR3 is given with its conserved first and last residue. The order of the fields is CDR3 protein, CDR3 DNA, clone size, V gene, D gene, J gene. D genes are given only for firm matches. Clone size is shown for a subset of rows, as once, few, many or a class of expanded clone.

CDR3aa: CSARRPGQGGQPQHF; CDR3nt: TGCAGTGCTAGGCGGCCCGGACAGGGAGGTCAGCCCCAGCATTTT; abundance: .; v_gene: TRBV20-1; d_gene: TRBD1; j_gene: TRBJ1-5
CDR3aa: CASSQDPLDRATNEKLFF; CDR3nt: TGCGCCAGCAGCCAAGACCCATTGGACAGGGCAACTAATGAAAAACTGTTTTTT; abundance: .; v_gene: TRBV4-1; d_gene: TRBD1; j_gene: TRBJ1-4
CDR3aa: CASRSNNYPGTEAFF; CDR3nt: TGTGCCAGCAGGTCCAACAACTACCCGGGCACTGAAGCTTTCTTT; abundance: many; v_gene: TRBV7-2; d_gene: .; j_gene: TRBJ1-1
CDR3aa: CASSSGGSYGYTF; CDR3nt: TGTGCCAGCAGTTCGGGCGGTTCCTATGGCTACACCTTC; abundance: .; v_gene: TRBV12-3/TRBV12-4; d_gene: .; j_gene: TRBJ1-2
CDR3aa: CASSPSWSLNTEAFF; CDR3nt: TGTGCCAGCAGCCCTTCGTGGAGCCTGAACACTGAAGCTTTCTTT; abundance: few; v_gene: TRBV7-2; d_gene: .; j_gene: TRBJ1-1
CDR3aa: CASSRGRLNMNTEAFF; CDR3nt: TGTGCCAGCAGCCGGGGACGGCTAAACATGAACACTGAAGCTTTCTTT; abundance: .; v_gene: TRBV13; d_gene: .; j_gene: TRBJ1-1
CDR3aa: CASRRAGTNQPQHF; CDR3nt: TGTGCCAGCAGACGCGCAGGGACCAATCAGCCCCAGCATTTT; abundance: .; v_gene: TRBV6-1; d_gene: .; j_gene: TRBJ1-5
CDR3aa: CASSLSGGGSSRFGSYNSPLHF; CDR3nt: TGTGCCAGCAGTTTATCCGGCGGGGGTTCCTCAAGGTTTGGCTCCTATAATTCACCCCTCCACTTT; abundance: many; v_gene: TRBV12-3/TRBV12-4; d_gene: .; j_gene: TRBJ1-6
CDR3aa: CASRPTGGSDTGELFF; CDR3nt: TGTGCCAGCAGACCAACAGGGGGCTCGGACACCGGGGAGCTGTTTTTT; abundance: many; v_gene: TRBV7-2; d_gene: TRBD1; j_gene: TRBJ2-2
CDR3aa: CASRSGGVTNNEQFF; CDR3nt: TGTGCCAGCAGAAGCGGGGGGGTAACCAACAATGAGCAGTTCTTC; abundance: few; v_gene: TRBV6-2/TRBV6-3; d_gene: TRBD2; j_gene: TRBJ2-1
CDR3aa: CSARGRQNTDTQYF; CDR3nt: TGCAGTGCTAGAGGACGACAAAACACAGATACGCAGTATTTT; abundance: few; v_gene: TRBV20-1; d_gene: .; j_gene: TRBJ2-3
CDR3aa: CASSFQIHGYGYTF; CDR3nt: TGTGCCAGCAGCTTCCAAATCCACGGATACGGCTACACCTTC; abundance: .; v_gene: TRBV5-6; d_gene: .; j_gene: TRBJ1-2
CDR3aa: CASSELQGRSYNSPLHF; CDR3nt: TGTGCCAGCAGCGAATTACAGGGGCGGTCCTATAATTCACCCCTCCACTTT; abundance: many; v_gene: TRBV7-2; d_gene: TRBD1; j_gene: TRBJ1-6
CDR3aa: CASSIVDRGPYNEQFF; CDR3nt: TGTGCCAGTAGTATAGTGGACAGGGGGCCGTACAATGAGCAGTTCTTC; abundance: .; v_gene: TRBV19; d_gene: TRBD1; j_gene: TRBJ2-1
CDR3aa: CASSYDEPSRSPLHF; CDR3nt: TGCGCCAGCAGCTACGACGAACCGTCGCGTTCACCCCTCCACTTT; abundance: .; v_gene: TRBV5-1; d_gene: .; j_gene: TRBJ1-6
CDR3aa: CASSAGGAAKNIQYF; CDR3nt: TGTGCCAGCAGTGCCGGGGGGGCCGCCAAAAACATTCAGTACTTC; abundance: many; v_gene: TRBV6-2/TRBV6-3; d_gene: TRBD2; j_gene: TRBJ2-4
CDR3aa: CATSRDRTTYEQYF; CDR3nt: TGTGCCACCAGCAGAGACCGGACTACCTACGAGCAGTACTTC; abundance: few; v_gene: TRBV15; d_gene: .; j_gene: TRBJ2-7
CDR3aa: CASSPRLLYNEQFF; CDR3nt: TGTGCCAGCAGCCCCCGGCTGCTCTACAATGAGCAGTTCTTC; abundance: few; v_gene: TRBV7-2; d_gene: .; j_gene: TRBJ2-1
CDR3aa: CASSTNRGEKLFF; CDR3nt: TGTGCCAGCAGTACGAACAGGGGCGAAAAACTGTTTTTT; abundance: many; v_gene: TRBV7-9; d_gene: TRBD1; j_gene: TRBJ1-4
CDR3aa: CATSRDSVNTEAFF; CDR3nt: TGTGCCACCAGCAGAGATTCGGTGAACACTGAAGCTTTCTTT; abundance: few; v_gene: TRBV15; d_gene: .; j_gene: TRBJ1-1
CDR3aa: CASSQGLSSEPSSYEQYF; CDR3nt: TGCGCCAGCAGCCAAGGTCTTTCTAGCGAGCCTTCCTCCTACGAGCAGTACTTC; abundance: many; v_gene: TRBV4-3; d_gene: .; j_gene: TRBJ2-7
CDR3aa: CAIRGQGENYGYTF; CDR3nt: TGTGCCATCAGGGGACAGGGGGAAAACTATGGCTACACCTTC; abundance: few; v_gene: TRBV10-3; d_gene: TRBD1; j_gene: TRBJ1-2
CDR3aa: CASSRIGSANEQFF; CDR3nt: TGCGCCAGCAGTCGAATAGGGAGCGCCAATGAGCAGTTCTTC; abundance: few; v_gene: TRBV4-1; d_gene: .; j_gene: TRBJ2-1
CDR3aa: CASSAPGTSTDTQYF; CDR3nt: TGTGCCAGCAGCGCACCAGGGACTTCGACAGATACGCAGTATTTT; abundance: many; v_gene: TRBV11-2; d_gene: .; j_gene: TRBJ2-3
CDR3aa: CASSPLENSQETQYF; CDR3nt: TGTGCCAGTAGTCCCCTGGAAAACAGCCAAGAGACCCAGTACTTC; abundance: .; v_gene: TRBV19; d_gene: .; j_gene: TRBJ2-5
CDR3aa: CASTPGGGPDTQYF; CDR3nt: TGTGCCAGCACCCCGGGGGGGGGTCCAGATACGCAGTATTTT; abundance: .; v_gene: TRBV12-3/TRBV12-4; d_gene: TRBD2; j_gene: TRBJ2-3
CDR3aa: CASSSRTGGGSPLHF; CDR3nt: TGTGCCAGCAGTTCACGGACAGGGGGCGGCTCACCCCTCCACTTT; abundance: few; v_gene: TRBV6-6; d_gene: TRBD1; j_gene: TRBJ1-6
CDR3aa: CASSFWEYTEAFF; CDR3nt: TGTGCCAGCAGTTTTTGGGAGTACACTGAAGCTTTCTTT; abundance: many; v_gene: TRBV12-3/TRBV12-4; d_gene: .; j_gene: TRBJ1-1
CDR3aa: CSAEQGLETQYF; CDR3nt: TGCAGTGCTGAGCAGGGTCTAGAGACCCAGTACTTC; abundance: .; v_gene: TRBV20-1; d_gene: .; j_gene: TRBJ2-5
CDR3aa: CASSGGQGGNQPQHF; CDR3nt: TGTGCCAGCAGTGGGGGACAGGGAGGCAATCAGCCCCAGCATTTT; abundance: many; v_gene: TRBV28; d_gene: TRBD1; j_gene: TRBJ1-5
CDR3aa: CASSLDRGSSDTQYF; CDR3nt: TGTGCCAGCAGTCTGGACAGGGGATCGTCAGATACGCAGTATTTT; abundance: many; v_gene: TRBV12-3/TRBV12-4; d_gene: TRBD1; j_gene: TRBJ2-3
CDR3aa: CASSPTQETQYF; CDR3nt: TGTGCTAGCAGCCCAACCCAAGAGACCCAGTACTTC; abundance: many; v_gene: TRBV7-7; d_gene: .; j_gene: TRBJ2-5
CDR3aa: CASSLLQGPVLIDYGYTF; CDR3nt: TGTGCCAGCAGTTTATTACAGGGGCCAGTACTTATTGACTATGGCTACACCTTC; abundance: .; v_gene: TRBV28; d_gene: TRBD1; j_gene: TRBJ1-2
CDR3aa: CASSLVAGDVYEQYF; CDR3nt: TGTGCCAGCAGCTTAGTAGCGGGCGATGTTTACGAGCAGTACTTC; abundance: many; v_gene: TRBV7-2; d_gene: TRBD2; j_gene: TRBJ2-7
CDR3aa: CASSQDQPVGEGRYGYTF; CDR3nt: TGCGCCAGCAGCCAAGATCAGCCGGTTGGAGAGGGAAGGTATGGCTACACCTTC; abundance: .; v_gene: TRBV4-1; d_gene: .; j_gene: TRBJ1-2
CDR3aa: CASSPEARAYNSPLHF; CDR3nt: TGTGCCAGCAGTCCCGAAGCCAGGGCCTATAATTCACCCCTCCACTTT; abundance: few; v_gene: TRBV6-5; d_gene: .; j_gene: TRBJ1-6
CDR3aa: CASSLVPQGSGELFF; CDR3nt: TGTGCCAGCAGCTTAGTCCCCCAGGGGTCCGGGGAGCTGTTTTTT; abundance: .; v_gene: TRBV7-2; d_gene: .; j_gene: TRBJ2-2
CDR3aa: CASSRTGGNYGYTF; CDR3nt: TGTGCCAGCTCCCGGACAGGGGGAAACTATGGCTACACCTTC; abundance: many; v_gene: TRBV7-3; d_gene: TRBD1; j_gene: TRBJ1-2
CDR3aa: CATSASGSADTQYF; CDR3nt: TGTGCCACCAGTGCCTCCGGTAGTGCAGATACGCAGTATTTT; abundance: few; v_gene: TRBV24-1; d_gene: .; j_gene: TRBJ2-3
CDR3aa: CSARAGAYEQYF; CDR3nt: TGCAGTGCTAGAGCCGGAGCCTACGAGCAGTACTTC; abundance: few; v_gene: TRBV20-1; d_gene: .; j_gene: TRBJ2-7
CDR3aa: CASSLRQGSLFF; CDR3nt: TGTGCCAGCAGTTTAAGGCAGGGTTCGCTGTTTTTT; abundance: .; v_gene: TRBV27; d_gene: .; j_gene: TRBJ2-2
CDR3aa: CASSQNLGGETQYF; CDR3nt: TGTGCCAGCAGCCAGAACCTGGGAGGGGAGACCCAGTACTTC; abundance: .; v_gene: TRBV3-1; d_gene: TRBD2; j_gene: TRBJ2-5
CDR3aa: CASRTGTGMGDYGYTF; CDR3nt: TGTGCCAGCAGGACCGGGACAGGGATGGGAGACTATGGCTACACCTTC; abundance: .; v_gene: TRBV28; d_gene: TRBD1; j_gene: TRBJ1-2
CDR3aa: CASSQDRGLAASYYNEQFF; CDR3nt: TGTGCCAGCAGCCAAGATAGAGGACTAGCGGCCTCTTACTACAATGAGCAGTTCTTC; abundance: .; v_gene: TRBV3-1; d_gene: TRBD2; j_gene: TRBJ2-1
CDR3aa: CASSRDSYPYNEQFF; CDR3nt: TGTGCCAGCAGTAGGGACAGTTATCCCTACAATGAGCAGTTCTTC; abundance: many; v_gene: TRBV6-2/TRBV6-3; d_gene: TRBD1; j_gene: TRBJ2-1
CDR3aa: CASRIDRERGYTF; CDR3nt: TGTGCCAGCAGGATTGACAGGGAGCGCGGCTACACCTTC; abundance: .; v_gene: TRBV2; d_gene: TRBD1; j_gene: TRBJ1-2
CDR3aa: CASSLRDFFNEQFF; CDR3nt: TGTGCCAGCTCACTCCGGGACTTCTTCAATGAGCAGTTCTTC; abundance: .; v_gene: TRBV18; d_gene: .; j_gene: TRBJ2-1
CDR3aa: CASSEWQGSTQYF; CDR3nt: TGTGCCAGCAGTGAATGGCAGGGCAGTACGCAGTATTTT; abundance: .; v_gene: TRBV25-1; d_gene: .; j_gene: TRBJ2-3
CDR3aa: CASSLDQYF; CDR3nt: TGTGCCAGCAGCTTAGATCAGTACTTC; abundance: .; v_gene: TRBV7-9; d_gene: .; j_gene: TRBJ2-4
CDR3aa: CASSAFMRGGTDTQYF; CDR3nt: TGTGCCAGCAGCGCATTTATGAGGGGGGGCACAGATACGCAGTATTTT; abundance: many; v_gene: TRBV11-2; d_gene: .; j_gene: TRBJ2-3
CDR3aa: CASSQERQGRSTDTQYF; CDR3nt: TGTGCCAGCAGCCAGGAAAGACAGGGACGTAGCACAGATACGCAGTATTTT; abundance: many; v_gene: TRBV4-2; d_gene: TRBD1; j_gene: TRBJ2-3
CDR3aa: CASSRGNSPLHF; CDR3nt: TGTGCCAGCAGTAGGGGGAATTCACCCCTCCACTTT; abundance: .; v_gene: TRBV12-3/TRBV12-4; d_gene: .; j_gene: TRBJ1-6
CDR3aa: CASRQGGNEQFF; CDR3nt: TGTGCCAGCAGGCAGGGGGGAAATGAGCAGTTCTTC; abundance: .; v_gene: TRBV27; d_gene: .; j_gene: TRBJ2-1
CDR3aa: CASSAPGLSRTDTQYF; CDR3nt: TGTGCCAGCAGCGCCCCGGGACTTAGCCGCACAGATACGCAGTATTTT; abundance: .; v_gene: TRBV9; d_gene: .; j_gene: TRBJ2-3
CDR3aa: CASSPGVAGGRDEQFF; CDR3nt: TGTGCCAGCAGCCCGGGGGTGGCAGGAGGAAGGGATGAGCAGTTCTTC; abundance: few; v_gene: TRBV5-5; d_gene: .; j_gene: TRBJ2-1
CDR3aa: CASSEGLTNTRNTGELFF; CDR3nt: TGTGCCAGCAGTGAGGGACTCACGAACACCCGGAACACCGGGGAGCTGTTTTTT; abundance: many; v_gene: TRBV2; d_gene: .; j_gene: TRBJ2-2
CDR3aa: CASSRTRQGISPLHF; CDR3nt: TGTGCCAGCAGTCGCACCCGACAGGGAATCTCACCCCTCCACTTT; abundance: .; v_gene: TRBV6-6; d_gene: TRBD1; j_gene: TRBJ1-6